These 26 T cell receptor beta chains were sequenced from one sample in a study of Ad26.COV2.S vaccination and SARS-CoV-2 variants. This sample's treatment: about 20 received Ad26.COV2.S at low or high dose, single or two shots; a few received placebo; per-sample allocation not given. Each sample was drawn 63 days after the first injection (of vaccine or placebo). Sequenced by immunoSEQ multiplex PCR; TCRdb stores in-frame clones only, minus some. The sample includes hundreds of thousands of clones, about 87% of them seen just once. Sequences were derived from peripheral blood, sampled in a trial of Ad26.COV2.S vaccine versus placebo. These receptors came from a person aged 18-65 years who received the Ad26.COV2.S COVID-19 vaccine or a placebo.

The chain recombines TRBV6-6 with TRBJ2-3; a weak D match, TRBD2 (5 bases). This CDR3 region has 13 residues. Germline loops: CDR1 MNHNY, CDR2 SVGAGI (reference sequence). Trimming stripped 7 bases from V and 3 bases from J, with 11 bases between. CDR3 region: CASMSPGTDTQYF. The DNA for the CDR3 is TGTGCCAGCATGAGTCCGGGGACAGATACGCAGTATTTT.

A remark on this clone: One end of the junction is discordant with germline, which a read error may explain. This rearrangement joins TRBV7-2 to TRBJ2-7; 11 bases map to TRBD2. The CDR3 totals 14 residues. Per the germline V gene, CDR1 is SGHTA and CDR2 is FQGNSA. The CDR3 is CASSIAGGPREQYF. The CDR3 bases are TGTGCCAGCAGCATAGCGGGGGGGCCAAGGGAGCAGTACTTC.

This clone appeared a few times. The chain joins TRBV5-4 to TRBJ2-7, with 8 bases fitting TRBD2. Losses at the gene ends were 0 bases for V and 2 bases for J; bases not matched to a gene: 7. Germline CDR1 and CDR2: SGHNT and YYREEE (reference sequence). The CDR3 has 16 amino acids. The CDR3 DNA sequence: TGTGCCAGCAGCTTGGGGGCAGCGGGAGCTACCTACGAGCAGTACTTC. Its protein product is CASSLGAAGATYEQYF.

This chain links TRBV15 with TRBJ1-3, with D unresolved. V dropped 1 base and J dropped 2 bases, with 12 bases sitting between them. The CDR3 contains 16 residues. The germline V gene has CDR1 LNHNV and CDR2 YYDKDF (reference sequence). The CDR3 here is CATSRGVQRAGNTIYF. The CDR3 nucleotides read TGTGCCACCAGCAGAGGGGTTCAGCGGGCTGGAAACACCATATATTTT.

The chain uses TRBV27 and TRBJ1-1; TRBD1 might be the D (6 bases). CDR1 is MNHEY and CDR2 is SMNVEV in the germline V gene (reference sequence). The CDR3 is made up of 16 amino acids. V was shortened by 2 bases and J by 3 bases, with 16 bases between the two germline ends. The CDR3 region has the DNA TGTGCCAGCAGTTTAAACACAGGGTCGGGACACACTGAAGCTTTCTTT. It translates to CASSLNTGSGHTEAFF.

This chain links TRBV25-1 with TRBJ1-2; D gene uncertain. The CDR3 runs 13 residues. Trimming shortened V by 4 bases and J by 5 bases, and 11 bases separated the two germline ends. Germline CDR1 and CDR2: MGHDK and SYGVNS. CDR3 loop: CASSGIWSYGYTF. For the CDR3, the DNA is TGTGCCAGCAGTGGTATCTGGTCGTATGGCTACACCTTC.

This clone was seen only a few times. The chain uses TRBV10-1 and TRBJ1-2; TRBD1 matches 11 bases. The CDR3 loop spans 19 amino acids. The V segment lost 0 bases and the J segment 3 bases; nucleotides outside the gene matches: 12. Per the germline V gene, CDR1 is WNHNN and CDR2 is SYGVQD (reference sequence). CDR3 DNA: TGCGCCAGCAGTGAGTCAGACGCGGCCGGACAGGGGGCACACTATGGCTACACCTTC. Protein product: CASSESDAAGQGAHYGYTF.

The rearrangement uses TRBV11-3 and TRBJ2-3; no clear D gene. Germline CDR1 reads SGHNT; CDR2 reads YENEEA. V lost 5 bases and J 0 bases, leaving 6 bases between the germline ends. The CDR3 is 13 amino acids. The chain's CDR3 is CASSAHSTDTQYF. Written as DNA, the CDR3 is TGTGCCAGCAGCGCCCACAGCACAGATACGCAGTATTTT.

The genes are TRBV20-1 and TRBJ2-1; TRBD2 matches 10 bases. With 3 bases clipped from V and 9 bases from J, the junction kept 8 bases outside the gene matches. Per the germline V gene, CDR1 is DFQATT and CDR2 is SNEGSKA (reference sequence). The CDR3 runs 14 residues. This CDR3 reads CSASNPGTSVEQFF. Here the CDR3 DNA reads TGCAGTGCTAGTAACCCTGGGACTAGCGTTGAGCAGTTCTTC.

The rearrangement joins TRBV27 to TRBJ1-1; D may be TRBD1 (6 bases). V was shortened by 5 bases and J by 5 bases, with 18 bases between the two germline ends. CDR3 length: 15 amino acids. From germline, CDR1 is MNHEY and CDR2 SMNVEV (reference sequence). The CDR3 here is CASSPVKGGGTEAFF. The CDR3 bases are TGTGCCAGCAGTCCGGTTAAGGGGGGAGGTACTGAAGCTTTCTTT.

This chain joins TRBV30 and TRBJ1-4; D is perhaps TRBD1 (5 bases). Germline lookup yields CDR1 GTSNPN and CDR2 SVGIG (reference sequence). Trimming shortened V by 2 bases and J by 10 bases, and 14 bases separated the two germline ends. This CDR3 contains 13 residues. The CDR3 coding sequence is TGTGCCTGGAGTCCAAGGGACGTTGGAAAACTGTTTTTT. Amino acid sequence: CAWSPRDVGKLFF.

The rearrangement joins TRBV2 to TRBJ1-4, with 8 positions matching TRBD1. Germline V lookup: CDR1 SNHLY, CDR2 FYNNEI. The V and J ends lost 5 bases and 4 bases, in that order; junction bases with no gene match: 6. This CDR3 comprises 15 residues. CDR3 bases: TGTGCCAGCAGTCCCGACAGGGGCGGTAATGAAAAACTGTTTTTT. It codes for CASSPDRGGNEKLFF.

The chain joins TRBV7-2 to TRBJ2-2, with a weak D call TRBD1 (6 bases). The CDR3 is 14 amino acids. Looked up from germline, CDR1 is SGHTA and CDR2 is FQGNSA. V lost 5 bases and J lost 4, with 11 bases in between. The chain's CDR3 is CASSLSRGTGELFF. The CDR3 region has the DNA TGTGCCAGCAGCCTAAGCAGGGGCACCGGGGAGCTGTTTTTT.

V and J are TRBV6-5 and TRBJ2-5, with unresolved D. Germline loops: CDR1 MNHEY, CDR2 SVGAGI. CDR3 size: 12 residues. Trimming removed 7 bases from V and 5 bases from J, with 11 bases in between. The CDR3 reads CASTRPGETQYF. The DNA of the CDR3 is TGTGCCAGCACAAGGCCCGGGGAGACCCAGTACTTC.

The chain has TRBV19 and TRBJ1-3, with no clear D. CDR3 length: 14 residues. Germline V gives CDR1 LNHDA, CDR2 SQIVND (reference sequence). V was cut by 3 bases and J by 2 bases, with 8 bases left in between. The CDR3: CASSIESPGNTIYF. CDR3 sequence (DNA): TGTGCCAGTAGTATCGAGAGCCCTGGAAACACCATATATTTT.

The V call is TRBV3-1 (or the pseudogene TRBV3-2), the J call TRBJ2-3; 8 bases line up with TRBD2. V trimming: 4 bases; J trimming: 1 base; junction bases outside the gene matches: 7. Germline V gene lookup returns CDR1 LGHDT and CDR2 YNNKEL (reference sequence). The CDR3 extends over 16 amino acids. CDR3 coding DNA: TGTGCCAGCAGCCCATCGGGAGCGGGAGGCACAGATACGCAGTATTTT. Translation gives CASSPSGAGGTDTQYF.

The genes are TRBV5-6 and TRBJ1-2; maybe TRBD1 (5 bases). The V gene lost 0 bases and the J gene lost 4 bases, with 7 bases spanning the gap. Germline-derived CDR1 and CDR2 are SGHDT and YYEEEE. This CDR3 is built from 13 residues. The CDR3 coding sequence is TGTGCCAGCAGCTTGGTTGGGACCTATGGCTACACCTTC. Translation: CASSLVGTYGYTF.

The V call is TRBV5-1, the J call TRBJ2-2, with 10 bases that match TRBD2. The germline gives CDR1 SGHRS, CDR2 YFSETQ. The CDR3 runs to 17 residues. V lost 4 bases and J lost 5; bases outside the gene matches: 11. For the CDR3, the DNA is TGCGCCAGCAGCCCTACCCTACTAGCGGGGACAACCGGGGAGCTGTTTTTT. Translating gives CASSPTLLAGTTGELFF.

This clone was picked up a small number of times. The chain has TRBV7-9 and TRBJ1-1; D remains ambiguous. CDR3 length: 13 residues. Germline assignment: CDR1 SEHNR and CDR2 FQNEAQ (reference sequence). The V end lost 1 base, the J end lost 3 bases, and 6 bases lay between the germline ends. CDR3 region: CASSLGSYTEAFF. CDR3 in DNA: TGTGCCAGCAGCTTAGGGTCGTACACTGAAGCTTTCTTT.

The chain combines TRBV27 with TRBJ2-6; D unclear. Germline values: CDR1 MNHEY, CDR2 SMNVEV (reference sequence). Trimming shortened V by 3 bases and J by 0 bases, and 6 bases separated the two germline ends. There are 15 residues in the CDR3. CDR3 loop: CASSFYSSGANVLTF. The DNA for the CDR3 is TGTGCCAGCAGTTTCTACTCCTCTGGGGCCAACGTCCTGACTTTC.

V and J are TRBV7-9 and TRBJ2-5; D might be TRBD2 (6 bases). CDR3 length equals 13 residues. Trimming removed 5 bases at V and 7 bases at J, with 14 bases between. From germline, CDR1 is SEHNR and CDR2 FQNEAQ (reference sequence). CDR3 bases: TGTGCCAGCAGCCTGACTGGGGGAGGGACCCAGTACTTC. It codes for CASSLTGGGTQYF.

The chain has TRBV12-3 or TRBV12-4 and TRBJ2-7, with D possibly matching TRBD1 (6 bases). Trimming took off 5 bases at V and 3 bases at J, with 11 bases between the two ends. The CDR3 consists of 13 residues. The CDR3 DNA is TGTGCCAGCAGTCCTGGACAGTTCTACGAGCAGTACTTC. Translated: CASSPGQFYEQYF.

This clone was counted a single time. The gene calls are TRBV5-1 and TRBJ2-2, with D possibly matching TRBD1 (7 bases). Germline CDR1 and CDR2: SGHRS and YFSETQ. V was clipped by 1 base and J by 4 bases, with 11 bases between them. The CDR3 is 15 amino acids. The CDR3 here is CASSLFQGGTGELFF. CDR3 DNA: TGCGCCAGCAGCTTGTTCCAGGGGGGCACCGGGGAGCTGTTTTTT. The full variable domain, completed using reference TRBV5-1 and TRBJ2-2, is KAGVTQTPRYLIKTRGQQVTLSCSPISGHRSVSWYQQTPGQGLQFLFEYFSETQRNKGNFPGRFSGRQFSNSRSEMNVSTLELGDSALYLCASSLFQGGTGELFFGEGSRLTVL.

The chain uses TRBV11-2 and TRBJ2-5; tentatively, D is TRBD1 (6 bases). The CDR3 runs to 13 residues. The ends were cut back, 2 bases at V and 7 bases at J, with 11 bases in the middle. Per germline, CDR1 SGHAT and CDR2 FQNNGV. As DNA, the CDR3 is TGTGCCAGCAGCTTACAGGGGCCGGGGACCCAGTACTTC. It specifies CASSLQGPGTQYF.

The CDR3 region is CAWSETGIVSSPLHF. For the CDR3, the DNA is TGTGCCTGGAGTGAAACAGGGATAGTTAGTTCACCCCTCCACTTT. The V call is TRBV30, the J call TRBJ1-6; possibly TRBD1 for D (6 bases). CDR1 is GTSNPN and CDR2 is SVGIG in the germline V gene (reference sequence). Trimming cost V 1 base and J 9 bases, with 16 bases left between them. The CDR3 covers 15 residues.

This clone was detected once. V gene TRBV28 combines with J gene TRBJ1-2; D not certain. CDR1 MDHEN and CDR2 SYDVKM come from the germline V gene. The CDR3 totals 13 residues. Trimming left V 3 bases short and J 5 bases short, with 10 bases between. In DNA form, the CDR3 reads TGTGCCAGCAGTTTCCAACAGTTATATGGCTACACCTTC. Residues: CASSFQQLYGYTF.